Below are 23 T cell receptor beta chains sequenced from a single sample in a study of blood T cells in healthy people across ages. With a J-beta primer mix and a sample-barcoded 5' primer, a second PCR ran roughly 7 to 11 cycles. TCRdb reanalysed the 5' RACE reads using MiXCR and keeps one entry per CDR3 protein. The table lists 870,000 or so distinct CDR3 sequences, about 28% of them singletons. Sequencing was done on a sample of blood. Source of these receptors: a woman of 80 years or more in good health.

This clonotype came up a few times. The chain joins TRBV13 to TRBJ1-4; D unclear. The CDR3 is made up of 13 amino acids. Germline V gene sequence: CDR1 PRHDT, CDR2 FYEKMQ (reference sequence). V shed 2 bases and J shed 3 bases, with 4 bases lying between them. CDR3 region: CASSLKANEKLFF. DNA of the CDR3: TGTGCCAGCAGCTTAAAGGCTAATGAAAAACTGTTTTTT.

J is TRBJ2-3 and V is TRBV18; TRBD2 matches at 13 bases. V lost 3 bases, J lost 4 bases, and 4 bases stayed unmatched. Germline-derived CDR1 and CDR2 are KGHSH and LQKENI. The length of the CDR3 is 16 residues. CDR3 residues: CASSPAGLAGPDTQYF. CDR3 DNA sequence: TGTGCCAGCTCACCTGCGGGACTAGCGGGACCAGATACGCAGTATTTT.

This clonotype was seen a few times. The chain links TRBV28 to TRBJ1-2; D is undetermined. Germline lookup yields CDR1 MDHEN and CDR2 SYDVKM. V shed 6 bases and J shed 7 bases, with 15 bases lying between them. The CDR3 is made up of 13 amino acids. For the CDR3, the DNA is TGTGCCAGCAGCCCGGACGGAGGCGCTGGCTACACCTTC. Translated: CASSPDGGAGYTF.

This clonotype was detected ten times or more. CDR3 sequence reads: CASSQEALSSYEQYF. The CDR3 coding sequence is TGTGCCAGCAGCCAAGAGGCACTCAGCTCCTACGAGCAGTACTTC. The chain carries TRBV3-1 and TRBJ2-7; D call uncertain. Trimming removed 0 bases at V and 0 bases at J, with 9 bases between. The CDR3 length is 15 residues. CDR1 and CDR2 (germline): LGHDT, YNNKEL (reference sequence).

A few counts support this clonotype. The gene calls are TRBV20-1 and TRBJ1-1; D is unresolved. V lost 6 bases and J lost 6, with 11 bases in between. Germline assignment: CDR1 DFQATT and CDR2 SNEGSKA (reference sequence). This CDR3 has 11 amino acids. CDR3 protein: CSARVAAEAFF. As DNA, the CDR3 is TGCAGTGCCCGGGTAGCGGCTGAAGCTTTCTTT.

This clonotype was detected ten times or more. The V call is TRBV2, the J call TRBJ2-3; D might be TRBD2 (6 bases). The CDR3 runs 15 residues. Trimming pared 7 bases from V and 2 bases from J, leaving 16 bases between. From germline, CDR1 is SNHLY and CDR2 FYNNEI. CDR3 nucleotides: TGTGCCAGCAACACTCTTGGGAGGTCCACAGATACGCAGTATTTT. This sequence encodes CASNTLGRSTDTQYF.

This clonotype was seen many times. The rearrangement joins TRBV27 to TRBJ2-1, with 7 bases lining up with TRBD2. This CDR3 region has 16 residues. V lost 1 base to trimming and J lost 7 bases; unmatched junction nucleotides: 10. CDR1 is MNHEY and CDR2 is SMNVEV in the germline V gene (reference sequence). The CDR3 nucleotides read TGTGCCAGCAGTTTATGGGGGGGGTTAATTGGGAATGAGCAGTTCTTC. Translated, it gives CASSLWGGLIGNEQFF.

V usage is TRBV7-2 and J usage is TRBJ1-1; tentatively, D is TRBD1 (5 bases). The CDR3 loop spans 18 amino acids. Germline CDR1 reads SGHTA; CDR2 reads FQGNSA. V lost 0 bases to trimming and J lost 0 bases, with 17 bases between them. The CDR3 reads CASSLARGSGAMNTEAFF. Written as DNA, the CDR3 is TGTGCCAGCAGCTTAGCGCGAGGTTCCGGGGCTATGAACACTGAAGCTTTCTTT.

At least ten counts were recorded for this clonotype. V and J are TRBV7-2 and TRBJ2-5; possible D gene TRBD2, 6 bases. CDR1 is SGHTA and CDR2 is FQGNSA in the germline V gene. Trimming removed 3 bases from V and 2 bases from J, with 13 bases in between. The CDR3 runs to 15 residues. This CDR3 reads CASSFTRGKQETQYF. CDR3 nucleotide sequence: TGTGCCAGCAGCTTTACTCGGGGGAAGCAAGAGACCCAGTACTTC. Variable domain in full (rest from reference TRBV7-2 and TRBJ2-5): GAGVSQSPSNKVTEKGKDVELRCDPISGHTALYWYRQSLGQGLEFLIYFQGNSAPDKSGLPSDRFSAERTGGSVSTLTIQRTQQEDSAVYLCASSFTRGKQETQYFGPGTRLLVL.

This clonotype was counted at least ten times. The chain uses TRBV20-1 and TRBJ1-2; 7 bases agree with TRBD1. Unmatched junction bases numbered 3, after V lost 3 bases and J lost 5 bases. Germline V gene lookup returns CDR1 DFQATT and CDR2 SNEGSKA (reference sequence). This CDR3 is built from 12 residues. The CDR3 here is CSARVRGYGYTF. In DNA form, the CDR3 reads TGCAGTGCTAGGGTCAGGGGGTATGGCTACACCTTC.

A few counts support this clonotype. The chain couples TRBV20-1 to TRBJ1-1; the D is unclear. The CDR3 runs 14 residues. V shed 4 bases and J shed 3 bases, with 15 bases lying between them. CDR1 is DFQATT, CDR2 SNEGSKA, per germline (reference sequence). This chain's CDR3 is CSAKLSGLDTEAFF. The DNA for the CDR3 is TGCAGTGCTAAACTATCGGGTCTGGACACTGAAGCTTTCTTT.

Only a few counts were recorded for this clonotype. The V call is TRBV21-1, the J call TRBJ2-7; TRBD1, as called in the table, went unchecked against the DNA. TRBV21-1 is assigned pseudogene status. The CDR3 covers 16 residues. CDR3: CASSKSRTEVPYEQYF. The CDR3 DNA sequence: TGTGCCAGCAGCAAATCCCGGACAGAAGTACCCTACGAGCAGTACTTC.

This clonotype was observed many times. The rearrangement uses TRBV12-3 or TRBV12-4 and TRBJ1-6; D ambiguous. The CDR3 contains 15 residues. V lost 4 bases and J 8 bases, leaving 15 bases between the germline ends. The CDR3 region is CASSSTSVVYSPLHF. CDR3 coding DNA: TGTGCCAGCAGTTCCACCTCCGTTGTTTATTCACCCCTCCACTTT.

This clonotype was picked up one time. Here the CDR3 omits its conserved ending phenylalanine or tryptophan, so a read error is the likely source. This rearrangement joins TRBV4-1 to TRBJ2-5, with D possibly being TRBD1 (6 bases). The germline V gene has CDR1 MGHRA and CDR2 YSYEKL. V gave up 2 bases and J gave up 4 bases, with 14 bases separating them. The CDR3 loop spans 15 amino acids. CDR3: CASSQRDQGRETQYS. CDR3 bases: TGCGCCAGCAGCCAAAGAGACCAGGGGCGAGAGACCCAGTACAGC.

The rearrangement uses TRBV7-2 and TRBJ2-7, with D tentatively TRBD1 (6 bases). V was cut by 5 bases and J by 0 bases, with 14 bases left in between. This CDR3 spans 15 amino acids. The germline V gene encodes CDR1 SGHTA and CDR2 FQGNSA. The CDR3, as DNA: TGTGCCAGCAGCGGTCCCGAGGGGGTCTCCTACGAGCAGTACTTC. Protein sequence: CASSGPEGVSYEQYF.

Comment on this clonotype: The germline gene is not matched at one end of the junction; a read error may be the cause. This chain joins TRBV12-3 or TRBV12-4 and TRBJ2-7; tentative D call: TRBD2 (7 bases). TRBJ2-5 explains the end of the DNA better; the J call may be wrong. This CDR3 is built from 15 residues. In nucleotides, the CDR3 is TGTGCCCGCAGTTTTGGGGGGGCGCGAAGAGAGACCCAGTACTTC. Residues: CARSFGGARRETQYF.

To note about this clonotype: It may be a read error: a sequence one base away is much more abundant. This rearrangement joins TRBV4-3 to TRBJ2-1, with 8 nucleotides matching TRBD2. Matching the DNA end better, TRBJ2-7 makes the J call doubtful. Germline V gene data show CDR1 as LGHNA and CDR2 as YSLEER. The CDR3 runs to 15 residues. CDR3 bases: TGCGCCAGCAGCCATGGACTAGCTCTCGACAATGAGCAGTACTTC. It yields the protein CASSHGLALDNEQYF.

V and J are TRBV2 and TRBJ1-2; no reliable D call. Between the trimmed V and J ends, which lost 5 bases and 4 bases, there was a span of 17 bases. The CDR3 is 15 amino acids. Germline lookup yields CDR1 SNHLY and CDR2 FYNNEI. CDR3 protein: CASSPTVGAFYGYTF. The CDR3 nucleotides are TGTGCCAGCAGTCCGACTGTGGGTGCTTTCTATGGCTACACCTTC.

V is TRBV7-2 and J is TRBJ1-5, with D perhaps TRBD1 (6 bases). Per the germline V gene, CDR1 is SGHTA and CDR2 is FQGNSA. The V end was cut by 5 bases, the J end by 9 bases, with 17 bases between. This CDR3 is 14 amino acids long. CDR3 protein: CASSLQRGEGPQHF. The CDR3 DNA reads TGTGCCAGCAGCCTGCAGAGGGGGGAAGGGCCCCAGCATTTT.

In this sample, this clonotype turned up once. This chain joins TRBV4-2 and TRBJ1-1, with D maybe TRBD1 (5 bases). CDR1 is LGHNA, CDR2 YNFKEQ, per germline. The CDR3 consists of 15 residues. V lost 2 bases and J 2 bases, leaving 12 bases between the germline ends. The CDR3 loop is CASSQPQGFNTEAFF. In nucleotides, the CDR3 is TGTGCCAGCAGCCAACCCCAGGGTTTTAACACTGAAGCTTTCTTT.

The sample holds many counts of this clonotype. V is TRBV20-1 and J is TRBJ2-1; 11 bases are a match to TRBD2. J was trimmed by 10 bases and V by 3 bases; bases with no gene match: 8. The CDR3 spans 14 residues. Germline V gives CDR1 DFQATT, CDR2 SNEGSKA (reference sequence). CDR3 nucleotides: TGCAGTGCTAGGGGTAGCGGGGGGGCATTGGAGCAGTTCTTC. This gives the protein CSARGSGGALEQFF.

Regarding this clonotype: Being one base from a much bigger clone, this may be a read error. The CDR3: CSVEGGTGGWNEQFF. CDR3 DNA: TGCAGCGTTGAAGGGGGGACAGGGGGCTGGAATGAGCAGTTCTTC. The genes are TRBV29-1 and TRBJ2-1; 12 bases line up with TRBD1. The V and J ends lost 1 base and 7 bases, in that order; junction bases with no gene match: 5. CDR1 and CDR2 from the germline V gene are SQVTM and ANQGSEA. The CDR3 spans 15 residues.

The sample holds many counts of this clonotype. The chain has TRBV20-1 and TRBJ2-1; D is ambiguous. There are 11 residues in the CDR3. The V gene lost 6 bases and the J gene lost 9 bases, with 12 bases spanning the gap. Germline V gene sequence: CDR1 DFQATT, CDR2 SNEGSKA (reference sequence). DNA of the CDR3: TGCAGTGCCCCGTTGGGGATTGAGCAGTTCTTC. It yields the protein CSAPLGIEQFF.